Sequencing of this T cell receptor (beta chain) was carried out in a study of human T cells and chemical hapten exposure. TCRdb redid the calling of the RACE reads with MiXCR, one entry per CDR3 protein. The table records some 380,000 distinct CDR3 sequences, more than 4.5% of them present only once. Of note for this clonotype: Its antigen is currently unknown.

Time point: patch test 1, 2 weeks after DPC sensitization. Specified treatment: therapeutic diphenylcyclopropenone sensitization with weekly scalp DPC. Study results and caveats: Expanded TCRs created a significantly greater count of big CDR3 similarity clusters than controls did.

The CDR3 loop spans 11 amino acids. V lost 5 bases and J lost 6, with 8 bases in between. Germline CDR1 reads MNHNS; CDR2 reads SASEGT. The genes are TRBV6-1 and TRBJ2-7; maybe TRBD2 (6 bases). Material: whole blood, obtained in connection with sensitization to the hapten diphenylcyclopropenone (DPC). This TCR was sampled from a woman in her forties or fifties with alopecia areata. Some clones in this sample may be carry-over from other donors' samples. The CDR3 sequence: CASSIGSEQYF. The CDR3 region has the DNA TGTGCCAGCAGTATCGGGAGCGAGCAGTACTTC.